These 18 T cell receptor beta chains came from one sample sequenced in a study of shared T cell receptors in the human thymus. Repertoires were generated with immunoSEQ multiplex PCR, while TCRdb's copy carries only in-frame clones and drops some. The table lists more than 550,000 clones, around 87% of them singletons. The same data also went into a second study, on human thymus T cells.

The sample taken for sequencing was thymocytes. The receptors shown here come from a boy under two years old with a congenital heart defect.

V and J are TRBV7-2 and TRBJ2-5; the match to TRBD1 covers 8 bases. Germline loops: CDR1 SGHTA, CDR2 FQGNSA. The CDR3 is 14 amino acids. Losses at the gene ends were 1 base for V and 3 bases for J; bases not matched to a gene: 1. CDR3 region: CASSLETGEETQYF. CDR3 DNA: TGTGCCAGCAGCTTAGAGACAGGGGAAGAGACCCAGTACTTC.

CDR3 amino acids: CASSLERTENTEAFF. The CDR3 nucleotides read TGTGCCAGCAGCTTAGAGAGGACAGAGAACACTGAAGCTTTCTTT. This chain joins TRBV11-2 and TRBJ1-1; TRBD1 is a possible D gene (6 bases). The CDR3 spans 15 residues. V gave up 0 bases and J gave up 1 base, with 9 bases separating them. The germline gives CDR1 SGHAT, CDR2 FQNNGV. Together with reference TRBV11-2 and TRBJ1-1, the CDR3 gives the full variable domain: EAGVAQSPRYKIIEKRQSVAFWCNPISGHATLYWYQQILGQGPKLLIQFQNNGVVDDSQLPKDRFSAERLKGVDSTLKIQPAKLEDSAVYLCASSLERTENTEAFFGQGTRLTVV.

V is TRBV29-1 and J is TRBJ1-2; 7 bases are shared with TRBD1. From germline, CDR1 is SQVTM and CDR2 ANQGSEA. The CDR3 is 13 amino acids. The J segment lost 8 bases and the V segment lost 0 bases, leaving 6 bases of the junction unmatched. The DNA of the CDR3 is TGCAGCGTTGAAGATTGGGACAGCAAGGGCTACACCTTC. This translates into CSVEDWDSKGYTF.

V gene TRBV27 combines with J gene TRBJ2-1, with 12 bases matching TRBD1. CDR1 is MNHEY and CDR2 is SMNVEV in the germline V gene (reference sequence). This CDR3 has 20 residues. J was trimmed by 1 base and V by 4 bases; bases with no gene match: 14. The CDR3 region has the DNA TGTGCCAGCAGTTCGCAACCGGGACAGGGGGCGCGAAGGTCCTACAATGAGCAGTTCTTC. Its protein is CASSSQPGQGARRSYNEQFF.

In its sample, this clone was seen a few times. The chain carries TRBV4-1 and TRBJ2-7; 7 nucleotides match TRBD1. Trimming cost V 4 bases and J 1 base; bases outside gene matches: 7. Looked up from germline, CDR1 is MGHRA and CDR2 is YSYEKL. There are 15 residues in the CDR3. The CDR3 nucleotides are TGCGCCAGCAGCCCAGAAGGGGGCCCGTCCTACGAGCAGTACTTC. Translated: CASSPEGGPSYEQYF.

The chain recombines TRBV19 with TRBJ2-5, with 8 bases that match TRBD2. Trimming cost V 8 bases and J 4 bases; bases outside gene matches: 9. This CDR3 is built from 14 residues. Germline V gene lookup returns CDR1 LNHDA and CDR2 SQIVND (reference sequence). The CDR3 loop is CASPGAGGGETQYF. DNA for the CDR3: TGTGCCAGTCCCGGGGCGGGAGGAGGAGAGACCCAGTACTTC.

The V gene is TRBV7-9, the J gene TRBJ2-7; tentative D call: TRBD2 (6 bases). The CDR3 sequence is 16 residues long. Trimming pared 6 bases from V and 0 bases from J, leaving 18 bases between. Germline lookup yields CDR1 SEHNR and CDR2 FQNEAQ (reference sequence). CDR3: CASSLTGTFSSYEQYF. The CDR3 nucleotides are TGTGCCAGCAGTTTAACTGGGACTTTTTCCTCCTACGAGCAGTACTTC. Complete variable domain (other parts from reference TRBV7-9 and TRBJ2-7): DTGVSQNPRHKITKRGQNVTFRCDPISEHNRLYWYRQTLGQGPEFLTYFQNEAQLEKSRLLSDRFSAERPKGSFSTLEIQRTEQGDSAMYLCASSLTGTFSSYEQYFGPGTRLTVT.

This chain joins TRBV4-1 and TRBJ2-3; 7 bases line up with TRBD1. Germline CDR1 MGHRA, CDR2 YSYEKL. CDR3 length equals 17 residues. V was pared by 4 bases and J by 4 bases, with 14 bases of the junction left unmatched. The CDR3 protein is CASSRQTGIGGADTQYF. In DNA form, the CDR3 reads TGCGCCAGCAGCCGCCAAACTGGGATAGGGGGCGCAGATACGCAGTATTTT.

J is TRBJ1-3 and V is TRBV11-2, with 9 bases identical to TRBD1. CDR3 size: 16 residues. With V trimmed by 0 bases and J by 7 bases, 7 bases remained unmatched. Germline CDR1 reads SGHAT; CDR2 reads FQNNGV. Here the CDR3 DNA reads TGTGCCAGCAGCTTAGATAAGGGACAGGGCCCCAACACCATATATTTT. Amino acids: CASSLDKGQGPNTIYF.

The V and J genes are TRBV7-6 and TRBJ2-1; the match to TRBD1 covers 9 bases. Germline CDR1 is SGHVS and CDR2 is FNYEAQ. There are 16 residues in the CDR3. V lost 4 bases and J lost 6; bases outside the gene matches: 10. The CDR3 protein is CASSSEGQGRGNEQFF. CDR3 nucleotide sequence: TGTGCCAGCAGCTCCGAGGGACAGGGACGCGGCAATGAGCAGTTCTTC.

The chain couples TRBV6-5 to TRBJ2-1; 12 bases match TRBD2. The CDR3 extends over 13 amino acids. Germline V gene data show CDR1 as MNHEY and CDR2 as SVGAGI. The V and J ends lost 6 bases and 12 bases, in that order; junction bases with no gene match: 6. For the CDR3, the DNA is TGTGCCAGCAGGCGACTAGCGGGAGTACTGCAGTTCTTC. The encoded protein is CASRRLAGVLQFF.

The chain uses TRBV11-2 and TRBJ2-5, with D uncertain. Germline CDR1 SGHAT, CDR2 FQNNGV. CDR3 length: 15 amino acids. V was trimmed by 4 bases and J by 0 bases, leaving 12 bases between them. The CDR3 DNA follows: TGTGCCAGCAGCTCCCCTAGGCAGTACCAAGAGACCCAGTACTTC. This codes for CASSSPRQYQETQYF.

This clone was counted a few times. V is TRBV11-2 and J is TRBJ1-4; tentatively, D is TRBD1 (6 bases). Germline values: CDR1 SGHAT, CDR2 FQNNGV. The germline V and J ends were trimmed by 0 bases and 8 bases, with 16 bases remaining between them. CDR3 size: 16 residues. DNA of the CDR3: TGTGCCAGCAGCTTAGACTGTAGGGGGGGGAACGAAAAACTGTTTTTT. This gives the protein CASSLDCRGGNEKLFF.

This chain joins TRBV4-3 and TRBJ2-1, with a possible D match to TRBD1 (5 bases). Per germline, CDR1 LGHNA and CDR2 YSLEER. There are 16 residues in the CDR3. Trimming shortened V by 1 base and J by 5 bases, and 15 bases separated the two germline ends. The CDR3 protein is CASSQAFETAHNEQFF. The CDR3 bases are TGCGCCAGCAGCCAAGCTTTCGAGACAGCCCACAATGAGCAGTTCTTC.

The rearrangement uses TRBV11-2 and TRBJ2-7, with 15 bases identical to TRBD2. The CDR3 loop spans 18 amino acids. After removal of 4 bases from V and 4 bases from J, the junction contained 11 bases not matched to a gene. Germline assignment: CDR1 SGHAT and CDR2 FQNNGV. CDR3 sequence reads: CASSSNRTSGRALYEQYF. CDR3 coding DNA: TGTGCCAGCAGCTCGAATCGGACTAGCGGGAGGGCCCTGTACGAGCAGTACTTC.

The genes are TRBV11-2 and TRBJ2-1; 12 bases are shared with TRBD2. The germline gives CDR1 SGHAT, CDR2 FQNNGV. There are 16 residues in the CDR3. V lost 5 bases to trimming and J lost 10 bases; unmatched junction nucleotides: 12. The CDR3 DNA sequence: TGTGCCAGCAGCCCGACCCTAGCGGGAGGGTACTGGGAGCAGTTCTTC. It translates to CASSPTLAGGYWEQFF.

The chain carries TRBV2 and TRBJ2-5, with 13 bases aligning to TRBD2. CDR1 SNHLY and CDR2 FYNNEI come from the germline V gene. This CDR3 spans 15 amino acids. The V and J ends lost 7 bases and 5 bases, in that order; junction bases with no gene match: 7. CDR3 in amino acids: CASTRGLAGVETQYF. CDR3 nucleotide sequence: TGTGCCAGCACCCGAGGACTAGCGGGAGTGGAGACCCAGTACTTC.

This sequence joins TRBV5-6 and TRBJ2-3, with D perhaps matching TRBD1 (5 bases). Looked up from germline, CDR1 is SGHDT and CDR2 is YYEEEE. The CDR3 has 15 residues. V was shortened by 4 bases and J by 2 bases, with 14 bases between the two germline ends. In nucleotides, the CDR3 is TGTGCCAGCAGCCACCTTCAAGGGGCCACAGATACGCAGTATTTT. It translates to CASSHLQGATDTQYF.